One sample yielded the 2 T cell receptor beta chains listed below, sequenced in a study of blood T cell repertoires in COVID-19. Here immunoSEQ multiplex PCR was the method, and the copy in TCRdb shows in-frame clones only, minus some. The table lists 200,000 or so clones, around four fifths of them singletons, with approximately 5% in the top ten. What was sequenced was PBMCs or T cells enriched from blood (not recorded which). These TCRs come from a woman between 50 and 59 years old who had been exposed to COVID-19.

This chain connects TRBV5-4 to TRBJ2-2; 10 nucleotides match TRBD2. J gave up 7 bases and V 2 bases, and 8 bases lay outside the gene matches. The length of the CDR3 is 16 residues. Looked up from germline, CDR1 is SGHNT and CDR2 is YYREEE (reference sequence). In DNA form, the CDR3 reads TGTGCCAGCAGCTTCCCCAGCGGGGGGGCCTACGGGGAGCTGTTTTTT. As protein: CASSFPSGGAYGELFF. Together with reference TRBV5-4 and TRBJ2-2, the CDR3 gives the full variable domain: ETGVTQSPTHLIKTRGQQVTLRCSSQSGHNTVSWYQQALGQGPQFIFQYYREEENGRGNFPPRFSGLQFPNYSSELNVNALELDDSALYLCASSFPSGGAYGELFFGEGSRLTVL.

V and J are TRBV16 and TRBJ1-5; D uncertain. CDR1 and CDR2 from the germline V gene are KGHSY and FQNENV. The CDR3 has 15 residues. V lost 0 bases to trimming and J lost 1 base, with 7 bases between them. The CDR3 here is CASSQSGRSNQPQHF. The DNA of the CDR3 is TGTGCCAGCAGCCAATCGGGCAGGAGCAATCAGCCCCAGCATTTT.